The entry below describes one TCR beta chain. No antigen is known for it. The data were taken from a study of cytomegalovirus exposure and HLA in healthy donors. Whole-study results and caveats: A missense variant in DCLRE1C was later tied to TCR beta V- and J-gene trimming. Fewer N-insertions than the 666-donor mean were reportedly shown by an Asian-associated ancestry cluster in a later analysis. Under in vitro conditions, three CMV-associated chains were confirmed as specific for CMV antigens.

Germline CDR1 and CDR2: DFQATT and SNEGSKA (reference sequence). CDR3 size: 11 residues. Trimming took off 5 bases at V and 3 bases at J, with 6 bases between the two ends. The PCR contained 60 Vbeta and 13 Jbeta primers. Method: immunoSEQ multiplex PCR; TCRdb's copy keeps in-frame clones and lacks some. The sample carries 90,000 to 140,000 clones, approximately 82% recorded once. Material for sequencing was PBMCs. The TCR sequence derives from a man between 35 and 55 years old in good health and CMV-seropositive. V and J are TRBV20-1 and TRBJ2-3; D is unclear. CDR3 residues: CSAARTDTQYF. DNA for the CDR3: TGCAGTGCTGCTAGAACAGATACGCAGTATTTT.